The rows below give T cell receptor beta chains drawn from one sample of a study of OX40 agonist ivuxolimab in advanced cancers. Generated by immunoSEQ multiplex PCR, the TCRdb table keeps only in-frame clones and is missing some. The table includes around 78,000 clones, around 87% detected once. Sequenced material: CD4+ or CD8+ T cells sorted from blood, taken in a trial of the OX40 agonist ivuxolimab. These receptor sequences come from an adult with an advanced solid tumor such as melanoma, head and neck, liver or kidney cancer. CDR3s include the opening cysteine and the closing phenylalanine or tryptophan. Only some rows state a clone size, as once, few, many or a class for expanded clones.

clone size | V gene | CDR3 protein
- | TRBV7-2 | CASSWGIGDEQFF
few | TRBV19 | CASTPGVSGSPHEQFF
- | TRBV6-5 | CASSYGSINYGYTF
once | TRBV5-1 | CASSLASTDTQYF
- | TRBV6-1 | CASSEGNTDTQYF
- | TRBV18 | CASSPPGDRAGYTF
- | TRBV19 | CASSKGTGRLIPTEAFF
- | TRBV6-4 | CASSKGLAGENEQFF
- | TRBV7-2 | CASKARGSYEQYF
once | TRBV18 | CASSPGLVTGELFF
- | TRBV7-9 | CASSFAGGTTDTQYF
- | TRBV7-2 | CASSLGRRGAPGANVLTF
few | TRBV11-2 | CASRTSGRYEQYF